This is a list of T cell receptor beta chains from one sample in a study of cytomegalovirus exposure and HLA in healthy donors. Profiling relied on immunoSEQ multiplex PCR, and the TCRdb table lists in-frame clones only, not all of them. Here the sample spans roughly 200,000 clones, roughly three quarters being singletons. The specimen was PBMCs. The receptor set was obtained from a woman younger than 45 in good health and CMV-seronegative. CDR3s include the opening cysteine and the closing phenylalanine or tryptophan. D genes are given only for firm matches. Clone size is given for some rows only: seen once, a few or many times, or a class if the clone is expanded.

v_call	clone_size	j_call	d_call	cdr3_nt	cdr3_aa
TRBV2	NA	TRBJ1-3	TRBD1	TGTGCCAGCAGTGGGGACAGGTACTCTGGAAACACCATATATTTT	CASSGDRYSGNTIYF
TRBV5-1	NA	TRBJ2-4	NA	TGCGCCAGCAGTCCGACATTCCTGGCCAAAAACATTCAGTACTTC	CASSPTFLAKNIQYF
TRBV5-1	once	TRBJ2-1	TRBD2	TGCGCCAGCAGGCACCGGACTAGCGACAATGAGCAGTTCTTC	CASRHRTSDNEQFF
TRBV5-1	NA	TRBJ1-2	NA	TGCGCCAGCAGCCAGATGGGAGGGGAAGCTAACTATGGCTACACCTTC	CASSQMGGEANYGYTF
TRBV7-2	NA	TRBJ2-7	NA	TGTGCCAGCAGCTTGGGGCAGGGTGTCTACGAGCAGTACTTC	CASSLGQGVYEQYF
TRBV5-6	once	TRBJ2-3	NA	TGTGCCAGCAGCCAAACTAGCACAGATACGCAGTATTTT	CASSQTSTDTQYF
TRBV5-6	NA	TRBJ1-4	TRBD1	TGTGCCAGCAGCCCGGAGGGACAGGGAAAACTGTTTTTT	CASSPEGQGKLFF
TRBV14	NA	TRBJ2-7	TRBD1	TGTGCCAGCAGCCCTCGGACAGGTTTCAAAGGCTACGAGCAGTACTTC	CASSPRTGFKGYEQYF
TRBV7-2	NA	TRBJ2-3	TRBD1	TGTGCCAGCAGCTGGGGACAGCGAGATACGCAGTATTTT	CASSWGQRDTQYF
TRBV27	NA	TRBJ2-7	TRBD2	TGTGCCAGCCGGGGACTAACCTACGAGCAGTACTTC	CASRGLTYEQYF
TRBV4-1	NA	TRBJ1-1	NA	TGCGCCAGCAGCCAAGAAGGTGTTGGGGCCTTTGAAGAAGCTTTCTTT	CASSQEGVGAFEEAFF
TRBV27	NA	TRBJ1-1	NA	TGTGCCAGCAGGTACAGGGTACTGAACACTGAAGCTTTCTTT	CASRYRVLNTEAFF
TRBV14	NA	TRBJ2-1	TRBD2	TGTGCCAGCAGCCGAGAGCGGGGCTCCTACAATGAGCAGTTCTTC	CASSRERGSYNEQFF
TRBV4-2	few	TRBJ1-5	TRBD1	TGTGCCAGCAGCCTCTTCGGGACAGCAGATCAGCCCCAGCATTTT	CASSLFGTADQPQHF
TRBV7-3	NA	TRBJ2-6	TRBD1	TGTGCCAGCAGCCAGGGGGTTCTACCACACGGGGCCAACGTCCTGACTTTC	CASSQGVLPHGANVLTF
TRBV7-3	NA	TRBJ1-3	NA	TGTGCCAGCAGCTTCAGCGAGGGAAACACCATATATTTT	CASSFSEGNTIYF
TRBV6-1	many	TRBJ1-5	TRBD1	TGTGCCAGCGGAGCCGGGACAGGGAATCAGCCCCAGCATTTT	CASGAGTGNQPQHF
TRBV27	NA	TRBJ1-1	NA	TGTGCCAGCAGTTTATCGCCGGGGTCAGGCACTGAAGCTTTCTTT	CASSLSPGSGTEAFF
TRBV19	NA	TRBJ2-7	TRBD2	TGTGCCACCCACCCTGGGACTAGCGGGATCCACGAGCAGTACTTC	CATHPGTSGIHEQYF
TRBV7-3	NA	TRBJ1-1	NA	TGTGCCAGCAGCTTAGCCGGGGGACTGCCCACTGAAGCTTTCTTT	CASSLAGGLPTEAFF
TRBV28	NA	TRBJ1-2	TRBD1	TGTGCCAGCAGTTTACTACAGGGGAATGGCTACACCTTC	CASSLLQGNGYTF
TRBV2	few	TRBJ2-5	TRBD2	TGTGCCAGCACCGGGACTAGCGGGGGGTTACTTGGTACTGAGACCCAGTACTTC	CASTGTSGGLLGTETQYF
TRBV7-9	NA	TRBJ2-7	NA	TGTGCCAGCCGGGAAGGGAGGGGGGCGAACGAGCAGTACTTC	CASREGRGANEQYF
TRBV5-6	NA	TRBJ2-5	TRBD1	TGTGCCAGCAGCTTGCAGGGACAGCCACACGAGACCCAGTACTTC	CASSLQGQPHETQYF
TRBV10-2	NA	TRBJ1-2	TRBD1	TGCGCCAGCAGTGAGTCGTCGGGACAGGGTTTGGTTTACACCTTC	CASSESSGQGLVYTF
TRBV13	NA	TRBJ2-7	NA	TGTGCCAGCAAGAGTCAGGGGAAGGGCTACGAGCAGTACTTC	CASKSQGKGYEQYF
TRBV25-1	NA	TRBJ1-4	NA	TGTGCCAGCAGGCGCAGCAGGAATGAAAAACTGTTTTTT	CASRRSRNEKLFF
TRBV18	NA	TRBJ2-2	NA	TGTGCCAGCTCCCCTGGAGCGGCCAATACCGGGGAGCTGTTTTTT	CASSPGAANTGELFF
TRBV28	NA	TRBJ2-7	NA	TGTGCCAGCAGTTCCCGGGGGTTAAGCTCCTACGAGCAGTACTTC	CASSSRGLSSYEQYF
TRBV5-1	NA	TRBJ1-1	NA	TGCGCCAGCAGCTTGAGGGCGGGGGTCATGAACACTGAAGCTTTCTTT	CASSLRAGVMNTEAFF
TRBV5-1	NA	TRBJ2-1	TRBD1	TGCGCCAGCAGCTTGGGGGGACAGGGGTATGAGCAGTTCTTC	CASSLGGQGYEQFF
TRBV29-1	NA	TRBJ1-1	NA	TGCAGCTACAGGCACGGTTTGGGCACTGAAGCTTTCTTT	CSYRHGLGTEAFF
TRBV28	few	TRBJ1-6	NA	TGTGCTGGCGGCAGGGATACTTCACCCCTCCACTTT	CAGGRDTSPLHF
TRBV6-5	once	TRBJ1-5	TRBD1	TGTGCCAGCAGCGCGGACAGGGCGCTAAATCAGCCCCAGCATTTT	CASSADRALNQPQHF
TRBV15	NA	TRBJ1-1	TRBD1	TGTGCCACCAGCAGAGGGACAGGGGGCGTGAACACTGAAGCTTTCTTT	CATSRGTGGVNTEAFF
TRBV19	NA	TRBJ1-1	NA	TGTGCCAGTAATAAAGGGGTGGACCGGAACACTGAAGCTTTCTTT	CASNKGVDRNTEAFF
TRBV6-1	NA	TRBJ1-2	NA	TGTGCCAGCAGTCCCGGTCAGGGATTCTATGGCTACACCTTC	CASSPGQGFYGYTF
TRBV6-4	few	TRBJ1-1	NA	TGTGCCAGCAGTAGGGGAGGGAACACTGAAGCTTTCTTT	CASSRGGNTEAFF
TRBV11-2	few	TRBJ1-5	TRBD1	TGTGCCAGCAGCAATACAGGGGGCAATCAGCCCCAGCATTTT	CASSNTGGNQPQHF
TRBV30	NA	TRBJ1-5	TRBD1	TGTGCCTGGAGTGAAAGACAGGGGATAGGGAATCAGCCCCAGCATTTT	CAWSERQGIGNQPQHF
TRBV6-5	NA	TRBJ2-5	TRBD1	TGTGCCAGCAGTTACAACAGGGGGGAGACCCAGTACTTC	CASSYNRGETQYF
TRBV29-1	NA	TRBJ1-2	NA	TGCAGCGTGCGGGGGGCTGGCTACACCTTC	CSVRGAGYTF
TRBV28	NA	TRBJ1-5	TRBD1	TGTGCCAGCAGTTTAAGGGGGCAACCTAATCAGCCCCAGCATTTT	CASSLRGQPNQPQHF
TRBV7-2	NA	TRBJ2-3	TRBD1	TGTGCCAGCAGCTCCCCTAGACAGGGGGCCCGCACAGATACGCAGTATTTT	CASSSPRQGARTDTQYF
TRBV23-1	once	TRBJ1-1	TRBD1	TGCGCCAGCAGCCAATGGACAGGGGGCTTAGACACTGAAGCTTTCTTT	CASSQWTGGLDTEAFF
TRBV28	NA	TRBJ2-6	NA	TGTGCCAGCAGTCTCCCCCCCACAGGGGCCAACGTCCTGACTTTC	CASSLPPTGANVLTF
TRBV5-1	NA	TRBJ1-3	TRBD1	TGCGCCAGCAGCTTGGTGACAGGGGACGGAAACTCTGGAAACACCATATATTTT	CASSLVTGDGNSGNTIYF
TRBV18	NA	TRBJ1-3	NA	TGTGCCAGTTCTACCGGAGGGACGTCTGGAAACACCATATATTTT	CASSTGGTSGNTIYF
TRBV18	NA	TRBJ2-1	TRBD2	TGTGCCAGCTCCCTAGGACTAGCGGGAGAGAGTAAGGAGCAGTTCTTC	CASSLGLAGESKEQFF
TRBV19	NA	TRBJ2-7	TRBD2	TGTGCCAGTAGTACAAACCACTACGCTAGCGGGTTGTACGAGCAGTACTTC	CASSTNHYASGLYEQYF